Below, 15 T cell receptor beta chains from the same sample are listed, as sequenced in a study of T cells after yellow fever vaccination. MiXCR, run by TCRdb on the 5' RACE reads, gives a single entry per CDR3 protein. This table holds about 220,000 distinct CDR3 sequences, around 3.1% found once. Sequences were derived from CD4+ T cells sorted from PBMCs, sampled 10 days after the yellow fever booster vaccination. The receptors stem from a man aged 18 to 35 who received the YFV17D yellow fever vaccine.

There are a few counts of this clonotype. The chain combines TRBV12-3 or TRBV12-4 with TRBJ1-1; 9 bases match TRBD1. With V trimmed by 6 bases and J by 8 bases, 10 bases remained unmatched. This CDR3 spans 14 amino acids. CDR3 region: CASSRDRASGEAFF. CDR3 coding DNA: TGTGCCAGCAGCCGGGACAGGGCATCGGGGGAAGCTTTCTTT.

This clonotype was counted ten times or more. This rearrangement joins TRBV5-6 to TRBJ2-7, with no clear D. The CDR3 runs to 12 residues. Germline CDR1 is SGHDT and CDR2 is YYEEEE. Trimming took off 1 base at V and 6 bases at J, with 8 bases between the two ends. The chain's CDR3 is CASSLRWSEQYV. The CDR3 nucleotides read TGTGCCAGCAGCTTGCGTTGGTCCGAGCAGTACGTC.

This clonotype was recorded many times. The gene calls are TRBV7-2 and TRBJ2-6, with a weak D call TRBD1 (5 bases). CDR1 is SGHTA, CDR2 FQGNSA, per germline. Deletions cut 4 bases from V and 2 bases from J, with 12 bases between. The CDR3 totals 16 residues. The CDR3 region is CASSSRGRAGANVLTF. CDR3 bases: TGTGCCAGCAGCTCCAGAGGCAGGGCTGGGGCCAACGTCCTGACTTTC.

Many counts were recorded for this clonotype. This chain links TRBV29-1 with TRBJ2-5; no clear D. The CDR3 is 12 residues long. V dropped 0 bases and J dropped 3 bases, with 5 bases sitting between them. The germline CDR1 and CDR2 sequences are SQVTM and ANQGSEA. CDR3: CSVEDSEETQYF. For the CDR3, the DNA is TGCAGCGTTGAAGACTCGGAAGAGACCCAGTACTTC.

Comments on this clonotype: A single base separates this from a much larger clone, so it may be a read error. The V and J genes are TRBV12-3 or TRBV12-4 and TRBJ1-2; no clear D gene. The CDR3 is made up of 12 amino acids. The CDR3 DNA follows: TGTGCCAGCAGTTCCGGGGTCTATGGCTACGCCTTC. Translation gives CASSSGVYGYAF.

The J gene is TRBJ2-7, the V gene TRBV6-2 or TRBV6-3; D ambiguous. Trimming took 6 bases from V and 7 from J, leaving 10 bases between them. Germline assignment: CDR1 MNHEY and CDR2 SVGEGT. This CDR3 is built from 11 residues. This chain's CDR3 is CASRSVGEQYF. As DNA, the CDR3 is TGTGCCAGCAGAAGTGTCGGAGAGCAGTACTTC.

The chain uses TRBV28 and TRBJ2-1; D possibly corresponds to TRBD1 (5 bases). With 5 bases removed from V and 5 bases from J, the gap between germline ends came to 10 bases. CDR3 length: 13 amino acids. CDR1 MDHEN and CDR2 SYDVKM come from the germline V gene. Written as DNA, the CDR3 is TGTGCCAGCAGTCTGACAGCGCACAATGAGCAGTTCTTC. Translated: CASSLTAHNEQFF.

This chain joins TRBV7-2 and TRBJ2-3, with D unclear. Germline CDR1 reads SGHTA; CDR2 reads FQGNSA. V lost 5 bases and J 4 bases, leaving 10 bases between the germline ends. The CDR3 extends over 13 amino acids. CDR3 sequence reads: CASSRVMADTQYF. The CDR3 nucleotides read TGTGCCAGCAGCCGGGTGATGGCAGATACGCAGTATTTT.

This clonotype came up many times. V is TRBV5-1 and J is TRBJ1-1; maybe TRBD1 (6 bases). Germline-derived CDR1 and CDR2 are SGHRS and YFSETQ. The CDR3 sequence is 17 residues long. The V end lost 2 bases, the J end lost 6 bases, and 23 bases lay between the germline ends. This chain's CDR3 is CASSFRGGNFEASEAFF. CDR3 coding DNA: TGCGCCAGCAGCTTTAGAGGGGGGAATTTTGAGGCTTCTGAAGCTTTCTTT.

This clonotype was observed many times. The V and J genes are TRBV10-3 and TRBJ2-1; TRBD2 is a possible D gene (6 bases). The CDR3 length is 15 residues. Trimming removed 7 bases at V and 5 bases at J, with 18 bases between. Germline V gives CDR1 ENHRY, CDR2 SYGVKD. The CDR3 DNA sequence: TGTGCCATCAAGGCCAGGGACTTGGAGAACAATGAGCAGTTCTTC. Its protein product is CAIKARDLENNEQFF.

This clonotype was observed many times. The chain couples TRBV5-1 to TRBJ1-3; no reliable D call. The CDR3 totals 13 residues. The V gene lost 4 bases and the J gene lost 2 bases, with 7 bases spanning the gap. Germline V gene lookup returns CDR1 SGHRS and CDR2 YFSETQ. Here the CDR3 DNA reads TGCGCCAGCAGCCCCCTAGCTGGAAACACCATATATTTT. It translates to CASSPLAGNTIYF. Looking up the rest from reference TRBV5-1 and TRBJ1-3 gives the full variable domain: KAGVTQTPRYLIKTRGQQVTLSCSPISGHRSVSWYQQTPGQGLQFLFEYFSETQRNKGNFPGRFSGRQFSNSRSEMNVSTLELGDSALYLCASSPLAGNTIYFGEGSWLTVV.

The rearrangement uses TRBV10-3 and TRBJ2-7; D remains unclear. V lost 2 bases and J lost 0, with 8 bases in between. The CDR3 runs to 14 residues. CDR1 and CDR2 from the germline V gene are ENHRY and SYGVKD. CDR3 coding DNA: TGTGCCATCAGTGAGACGGGCCGCTCCTACGAGCAGTACGTC. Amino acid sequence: CAISETGRSYEQYV.

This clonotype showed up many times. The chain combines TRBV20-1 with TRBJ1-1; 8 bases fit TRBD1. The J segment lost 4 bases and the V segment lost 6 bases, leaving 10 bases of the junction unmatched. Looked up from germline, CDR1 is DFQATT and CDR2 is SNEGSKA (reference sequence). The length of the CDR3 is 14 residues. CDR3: CSAAEVQGATEAFF. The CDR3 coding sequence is TGCAGTGCCGCGGAGGTTCAGGGGGCCACTGAAGCTTTCTTT.

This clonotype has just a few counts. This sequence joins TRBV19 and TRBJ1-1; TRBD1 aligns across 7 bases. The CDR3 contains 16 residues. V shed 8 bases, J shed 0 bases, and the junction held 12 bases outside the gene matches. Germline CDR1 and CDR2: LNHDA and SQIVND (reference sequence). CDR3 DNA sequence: TGTGCCAGTGATTATCGTTACCAGGGGGTGAACACTGAAGCTTTCTTT. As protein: CASDYRYQGVNTEAFF. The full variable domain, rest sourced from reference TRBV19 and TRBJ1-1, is DGGITQSPKYLFRKEGQNVTLSCEQNLNHDAMYWYRQDPGQGLRLIYYSQIVNDFQKGDIAEGYSVSREKKESFPLTVTSAQKNPTAFYLCASDYRYQGVNTEAFFGQGTRLTVV.

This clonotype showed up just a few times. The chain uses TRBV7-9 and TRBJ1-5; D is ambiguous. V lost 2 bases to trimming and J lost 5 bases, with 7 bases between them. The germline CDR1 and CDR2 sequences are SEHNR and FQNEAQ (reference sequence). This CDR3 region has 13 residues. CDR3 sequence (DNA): TGTGCCAGCAGCTTATACGTGGATCAGCCCCAGCATTTT. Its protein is CASSLYVDQPQHF. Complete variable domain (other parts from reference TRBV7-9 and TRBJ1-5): DTGVSQNPRHKITKRGQNVTFRCDPISEHNRLYWYRQTLGQGPEFLTYFQNEAQLEKSRLLSDRFSAERPKGSFSTLEIQRTEQGDSAMYLCASSLYVDQPQHFGDGTRLSIL.